This record covers a single TCR beta chain. These data originate in a study of blood T cell repertoires in COVID-19. TCRdb's copy holds only in-frame clones and misses some; the assay was immunoSEQ multiplex PCR. The sample holds about 180,000 clones, less than 85% seen once. This receptor was obtained from a man in his sixties who had recovered from COVID-19. Sequenced: PBMCs or T cells enriched from blood (not recorded which).

CDR3 coding DNA: TGTGCCAGCAGCTGGCAAGAGCAGACAGGGCTCGGCTACACCTTC. Translation gives CASSWQEQTGLGYTF. This rearrangement joins TRBV7-2 to TRBJ1-2; 7 bases are shared with TRBD1. Germline V gene sequence: CDR1 SGHTA, CDR2 FQGNSA. The CDR3 consists of 15 residues. Losses at the gene ends were 4 bases for V and 8 bases for J; bases not matched to a gene: 13.